This T cell receptor beta chain was found in a study of Graves' ophthalmopathy and Graves' hyperthyroidism. General study results and limits: Most clonotypes expanded in thyroid above 0.001 frequency were present in blood too.

V was pared by 4 bases and J by 7 bases, with 14 bases between. There are 14 residues in the CDR3. CDR1 is SNHLY, CDR2 FYNNEI, per germline. Turning to this clonotype: Its antigen is not identified.

RNA transcripts served as template for amplifying TCR beta CDR3 sequences. RT-PCR in the first round used HTBI primers; a second-round multiplex PCR followed. TCRdb reanalysed the multiplex PCR reads using MiXCR and keeps one entry per CDR3 protein. The repertoire holds 40,000 or so distinct CDR3 sequences, with 45% to 55% as singletons. The J gene is TRBJ1-5, the V gene TRBV2; possible D gene TRBD1, 6 bases. The receptor's source is an adult woman with stable Graves' hyperthyroidism. Material for sequencing was peripheral blood. The CDR3 loop reads CASSGWGPGQPQHF. CDR3 nucleotide sequence: TGTGCCAGCAGTGGGTGGGGGCCCGGGCAGCCCCAGCATTTT.